This T cell receptor (beta chain) was retrieved from a study of blood T cell repertoires in COVID-19. Generated by immunoSEQ multiplex PCR, the TCRdb table keeps only in-frame clones and is missing some. The data hold roughly 110,000 clones, with 85% observed a single time. The CDR3 is 13 amino acids. Trimming removed 5 bases at V and 4 bases at J, with 12 bases between. Germline loops: CDR1 SGHNT, CDR2 YYREEE (reference sequence). The source of this sequence is a woman aged 55 to 70 with COVID-19, enrolled during active disease. Sequencing used peripheral blood. The chain employs TRBV5-4 and TRBJ1-1; D perhaps matches TRBD1 (6 bases). The CDR3 loop reads CASRGADRTEAFF. The CDR3 region has the DNA TGTGCCAGCAGGGGGGCCGACCGCACTGAAGCTTTCTTT. The full variable domain, its missing parts supplied by reference TRBV5-4 and TRBJ1-1, is ETGVTQSPTHLIKTRGQQVTLRCSSQSGHNTVSWYQQALGQGPQFIFQYYREEENGRGNFPPRFSGLQFPNYSSELNVNALELDDSALYLCASRGADRTEAFFGQGTRLTVV.